A single sample is the source of the 29 T cell receptor beta chains below, sequenced in a study of beta chain features in type 1 diabetes. Of the isolated RNA, all was reverse transcribed, and so the sequenced material was expressed TCRB transcripts. The repertoire was sequenced with immunoSEQ multiplex PCR; TCRdb's copy has only in-frame clones and lacks some. Among under 450,000 clones listed, about 15% were seen once. The sequenced material came from naive CD4+ T cells from blood. These receptors were collected from a man between 25 and 39 years old in good health.

The rearrangement uses TRBV9 and TRBJ2-1; TRBD2 matches 9 bases. CDR1 is SGDLS, CDR2 YYNGEE, per germline. J gave up 11 bases and V 0 bases, and 9 bases lay outside the gene matches. The CDR3 contains 15 residues. CDR3 protein: CASSVGAGGPRKQFF. In DNA form, the CDR3 reads TGTGCCAGCAGCGTAGGTGCGGGGGGGCCGAGGAAGCAGTTCTTC.

This chain joins TRBV11-2 and TRBJ2-2; D unresolved. The V gene's germline CDR1 is SGHAT and CDR2 FQNNGV. The ends were cut back, 2 bases at V and 3 bases at J, with 4 bases in the middle. CDR3 length: 13 residues. This CDR3 reads CASSLTDTGELFF. The CDR3 DNA reads TGTGCCAGCAGCTTAACGGACACCGGGGAGCTGTTTTTT.

V is TRBV25-1 and J is TRBJ1-1, with D unresolved. Germline V lookup: CDR1 MGHDK, CDR2 SYGVNS. With 4 bases removed from V and 3 bases from J, the gap between germline ends came to 12 bases. The CDR3 loop spans 14 amino acids. The CDR3 bases are TGTGCCAGCAGTGCCCTGACAAGGCACACTGAAGCTTTCTTT. Translating it yields CASSALTRHTEAFF.

This clone came up a few times. This rearrangement joins TRBV13 to TRBJ2-3; 8 bases match TRBD2. The length of the CDR3 is 14 residues. Germline values: CDR1 PRHDT, CDR2 FYEKMQ (reference sequence). V shed 5 bases and J 4 bases; nucleotides not matched to a gene: 5. CDR3 sequence: CASSLSGGSDTQYF. The CDR3 DNA is TGTGCCAGCAGCCTAAGCGGGGGATCAGATACGCAGTATTTT.

This rearrangement joins TRBV29-1 to TRBJ1-1, with D perhaps TRBD1 (6 bases). Looked up from germline, CDR1 is SQVTM and CDR2 is ANQGSEA. Trimming stripped 7 bases from V and 3 bases from J, with 12 bases between. The CDR3 runs to 12 residues. The CDR3 protein is CSASDSYTEAFF. CDR3 in DNA: TGCAGCGCTTCGGACAGCTACACTGAAGCTTTCTTT. Full variable domain (outside the CDR3, taken from reference TRBV29-1 and TRBJ1-1): SAVISQKPSRDICQRGTSLTIQCQVDSQVTMMFWYRQQPGQSLTLIATANQGSEATYESGFVIDKFPISRPNLTFSTLTVSNMSPEDSSIYLCSASDSYTEAFFGQGTRLTVV.

The rearrangement links TRBV4-3 to TRBJ2-3; the D gene is possibly TRBD2 (6 bases). Germline values: CDR1 LGHNA, CDR2 YSLEER. The V gene lost 6 bases and the J gene lost 0 bases, with 13 bases spanning the gap. This CDR3 is built from 15 residues. In DNA form, the CDR3 reads TGCGCCAGCAGTCGCGGGGCCCGTAGCACAGATACGCAGTATTTT. It specifies CASSRGARSTDTQYF.

This clone was seen a handful of times. This chain joins TRBV30 and TRBJ1-3, with 8 bases matching TRBD1. The CDR3 has 13 residues. V was clipped by 4 bases and J by 7 bases; unmatched bases: 6. Germline values: CDR1 GTSNPN, CDR2 SVGIG (reference sequence). DNA of the CDR3: TGTGCCTGGACCCCGGACAGGGAGAACACCATATATTTT. It specifies CAWTPDRENTIYF.

A few counts support this clone. The rearrangement links TRBV9 to TRBJ2-5, with D possibly being TRBD1 or TRBD2 (5 bases each). Germline CDR1 is SGDLS and CDR2 is YYNGEE. V lost 3 bases to trimming and J lost 6 bases, with 12 bases between them. The CDR3 extends over 13 amino acids. CDR3 amino acids: CASSADPGQTQYF. Written as DNA, the CDR3 is TGTGCCAGCAGCGCCGACCCGGGGCAGACCCAGTACTTC.

V and J are TRBV7-2 and TRBJ2-3, with D possibly being TRBD1 or TRBD2 (5 bases each). CDR1 and CDR2 (germline): SGHTA, FQGNSA. The CDR3 consists of 15 residues. Trimming removed 2 bases at V and 6 bases at J, with 15 bases between. Written as DNA, the CDR3 is TGTGCCAGCAGCTTATCGGGGACCAGAGGGGATACGCAGTATTTT. Translated: CASSLSGTRGDTQYF.

In its sample, this clone was seen a few times. The J gene is TRBJ2-1, the V gene TRBV7-9; 10 nucleotides line up with TRBD2. J was trimmed by 9 bases and V by 5 bases; bases with no gene match: 19. This CDR3 contains 18 residues. The V gene's germline CDR1 is SEHNR and CDR2 FQNEAQ (reference sequence). CDR3 amino acids: CASSPFPHRTSGTGEQFF. The CDR3 DNA follows: TGTGCCAGCAGCCCTTTCCCCCACAGGACTAGCGGCACCGGTGAGCAGTTCTTC.

A few counts support this clone. The gene calls are TRBV29-1 and TRBJ2-1, with 9 bases fitting TRBD2. V lost 3 bases and J lost 4; bases outside the gene matches: 4. The CDR3 totals 14 residues. Germline assignment: CDR1 SQVTM and CDR2 ANQGSEA. The CDR3 here is CSVERGGVYNEQFF. The CDR3 DNA sequence: TGCAGCGTTGAGCGGGGGGGTGTATACAATGAGCAGTTCTTC.

V usage is TRBV30 and J usage is TRBJ2-6, with D hard to call. The CDR3 extends over 15 amino acids. The germline V gene has CDR1 GTSNPN and CDR2 SVGIG (reference sequence). The V gene lost 0 bases and the J gene lost 0 bases, with 6 bases spanning the gap. CDR3 nucleotide sequence: TGTGCCTGGAGTGTTACCCTCTCTGGGGCCAACGTCCTGACTTTC. This encodes CAWSVTLSGANVLTF.

The chain carries TRBV19 and TRBJ2-7; 8 bases align to TRBD2. With 3 bases clipped from V and 2 bases from J, the junction kept 6 bases outside the gene matches. This CDR3 has 15 residues. CDR1 is LNHDA, CDR2 SQIVND, per germline (reference sequence). The CDR3 loop is CASSIGLAGPYEQYF. The CDR3 nucleotides are TGTGCCAGTAGTATCGGGCTAGCGGGTCCCTACGAGCAGTACTTC.

This clone was counted a few times. The chain links TRBV6-5 to TRBJ1-2; D not resolved. Germline values: CDR1 MNHEY, CDR2 SVGAGI. V was clipped by 6 bases and J by 1 base, with 12 bases between them. The CDR3 contains 14 residues. In nucleotides, the CDR3 is TGTGCCAGCAGCCCCCGGGAAATTAACTATGGCTACACCTTC. Translating it yields CASSPREINYGYTF.

This chain uses TRBV5-1 with TRBJ2-5; D is unresolved. Per germline, CDR1 SGHRS and CDR2 YFSETQ. The CDR3 length is 14 residues. V was pared by 4 bases and J by 1 base, with 11 bases between. This CDR3 is CASSPAARQETQYF. The DNA of the CDR3 is TGCGCCAGCAGCCCGGCGGCGCGCCAAGAGACCCAGTACTTC.

V is TRBV5-1 and J is TRBJ1-6, with 8 positions matching TRBD1. V dropped 3 bases and J dropped 8; count of bases not matched to a gene: 7. The CDR3 length is 15 residues. Germline V gives CDR1 SGHRS, CDR2 YFSETQ. CDR3 residues: CASSSDRGYDSPLHF. CDR3 nucleotide sequence: TGCGCCAGCAGCTCTGACAGGGGATATGATTCACCCCTCCACTTT.

V and J are TRBV4-3 and TRBJ1-5; no clear D. The V and J ends lost 0 bases and 3 bases respectively, with 3 bases between them. The V gene's germline CDR1 is LGHNA and CDR2 YSLEER. This CDR3 has 13 residues. The CDR3 DNA reads TGCGCCAGCAGCCAAGAATCCAATCAGCCCCAGCATTTT. The encoded protein is CASSQESNQPQHF.

The gene calls are TRBV7-2 and TRBJ2-5, with 7 positions matching TRBD2. The CDR3 length is 15 residues. The germline V gene has CDR1 SGHTA and CDR2 FQGNSA. Unmatched junction bases numbered 20, after V lost 5 bases and J lost 14 bases. The CDR3 DNA follows: TGTGCCAGCAGCGAAGGACTTTACAGCGGGATTCCCACATACTTC. Residues: CASSEGLYSGIPTYF.

This clone has only a few counts. The chain couples TRBV9 to TRBJ2-2, with D maybe TRBD1 (5 bases). The CDR3 has 14 amino acids. Trimming cost V 4 bases and J 1 base, with 8 bases left between them. The V gene's germline CDR1 is SGDLS and CDR2 YYNGEE. The chain's CDR3 is CASSPGQNTGELFF. The CDR3 nucleotides read TGTGCCAGCAGCCCCGGACAGAACACCGGGGAGCTGTTTTTT.

The chain couples TRBV6-6 to TRBJ2-5; D could derive from TRBD1 or TRBD2 (5 bases each). The germline V gene has CDR1 MNHNY and CDR2 SVGAGI (reference sequence). The V end lost 0 bases, the J end lost 5 bases, and 13 bases lay between the germline ends. The CDR3 length is 15 residues. DNA of the CDR3: TGTGCCAGCAGTTACTCGTCAGGGACCGGGGAGACCCAGTACTTC. Residues: CASSYSSGTGETQYF.

The rearrangement joins TRBV4-3 to TRBJ2-5, with a tentative D call TRBD2 (6 bases). The germline CDR1 and CDR2 sequences are LGHNA and YSLEER. This CDR3 has 14 amino acids. V lost 0 bases to trimming and J lost 4 bases, with 9 bases between them. Here the CDR3 reads CASSQDSSVETQYF. CDR3 nucleotide sequence: TGCGCCAGCAGCCAAGATTCTAGCGTAGAGACCCAGTACTTC.

This chain connects TRBV14 to TRBJ2-4; D is perhaps TRBD2 (5 bases). The germline V gene has CDR1 SGHDN and CDR2 FVKESK. This CDR3 comprises 11 residues. The V end was cut by 1 base, the J end by 11 bases, with 6 bases between. In DNA form, the CDR3 reads TGTGCCAGCAGCCAAGGACTACTTCAGTACTTC. Amino acid sequence: CASSQGLLQYF.

This chain uses TRBV29-1 with TRBJ2-1, with 7 positions matching TRBD1. V dropped 6 bases and J dropped 8; count of bases not matched to a gene: 10. Germline V lookup: CDR1 SQVTM, CDR2 ANQGSEA. The CDR3 runs to 13 residues. The CDR3 coding sequence is TGCAGCGTCGAGACAGGGAGATTCCATGAGCAGTTCTTC. Its protein is CSVETGRFHEQFF.

The CDR3 spells CSVDRQGVTDTQYF. CDR3 sequence (DNA): TGCAGCGTTGATCGGCAGGGTGTGACAGATACGCAGTATTTT. The chain employs TRBV29-1 and TRBJ2-3, with D possibly matching TRBD1 (5 bases). The germline V gene encodes CDR1 SQVTM and CDR2 ANQGSEA. The V and J ends lost 3 bases and 3 bases respectively, with 13 bases between them. The CDR3 runs to 14 residues.

The genes are TRBV5-6 and TRBJ2-1, with 7 bases that match TRBD2. The germline V gene encodes CDR1 SGHDT and CDR2 YYEEEE. The CDR3 runs to 13 residues. V shed 4 bases and J 6 bases; nucleotides not matched to a gene: 4. CDR3 bases: TGTGCCAGCAGCACTTGGACTAGCAATGAGCAGTTCTTC. It yields the protein CASSTWTSNEQFF.

This clone occurred a few times. This chain joins TRBV7-9 and TRBJ2-5; 8 bases are shared with TRBD2. CDR1 SEHNR and CDR2 FQNEAQ come from the germline V gene (reference sequence). The CDR3 covers 14 residues. V dropped 5 bases and J dropped 7; count of bases not matched to a gene: 9. The CDR3 nucleotides are TGTGCCAGCAGCCTAATAGCGGGGACGGGGACCCAGTACTTC. Amino acids: CASSLIAGTGTQYF.

This clone showed up just a few times. J is TRBJ1-2 and V is TRBV5-1; 9 nucleotides match TRBD1. The CDR3 totals 15 residues. With V trimmed by 4 bases and J by 9 bases, 13 bases remained unmatched. Germline assignment: CDR1 SGHRS and CDR2 YFSETQ. The CDR3 spells CASSPGTGPTERYTF. CDR3 coding DNA: TGCGCCAGCAGCCCTGGGACAGGGCCCACAGAGCGCTACACCTTC. Together with reference TRBV5-1 and TRBJ1-2, the CDR3 gives the full variable domain: KAGVTQTPRYLIKTRGQQVTLSCSPISGHRSVSWYQQTPGQGLQFLFEYFSETQRNKGNFPGRFSGRQFSNSRSEMNVSTLELGDSALYLCASSPGTGPTERYTFGSGTRLTVV.

The chain couples TRBV29-1 to TRBJ1-1, with a possible D match to TRBD1 (6 bases). V lost 4 bases and J 1 base, leaving 16 bases between the germline ends. This CDR3 region has 15 residues. The germline V gene encodes CDR1 SQVTM and CDR2 ANQGSEA. Here the CDR3 reads CSVGRHSGANTEAFF. The CDR3, as DNA: TGCAGCGTTGGAAGACACTCGGGGGCGAACACTGAAGCTTTCTTT.

This chain connects TRBV7-9 to TRBJ1-6; the D is unclear. This CDR3 is built from 13 residues. Germline V gene sequence: CDR1 SEHNR, CDR2 FQNEAQ (reference sequence). V shed 5 bases and J shed 7 bases, with 9 bases lying between them. The DNA for the CDR3 is TGTGCCAGCAGCACCAATTACAATTCACCCCTCCACTTT. Its protein is CASSTNYNSPLHF.